The T cell receptor (beta chain) described here comes from a study of a mutant IDH1 vaccine in newly diagnosed glioma. Study overall: Eight vaccine injections were given to patients in weeks 1, 3, 5, 7, 11, 15, 19 and 23.

Time point reported: week 5, during vaccination. Each vaccine dose was 300 ug of mutant IDH1 20-mer peptide, with topical imiquimod. To note about this clone: As yet, its antigen is unknown.

Here immunoSEQ multiplex PCR was the method, and the copy in TCRdb shows in-frame clones only, minus some. The sample holds about 38,000 clones, more than 75% seen once. Trimming removed 6 bases at V and 8 bases at J, with 10 bases between. Germline V gene data show CDR1 as MGHDK and CDR2 as SYGVNS. CDR3 size: 12 residues. V gene TRBV25-1 combines with J gene TRBJ1-4; tentatively, D is TRBD1 (5 bases). The sequencing used PBMCs, collected from a glioma patient whose treatment included an IDH1 peptide vaccine. The TCR comes from a man in his forties with glioma. The DNA for the CDR3 is TGTGCCAGCAGGAGGGGACGGGAAAAACTGTTTTTT. This gives the protein CASRRGREKLFF.